This TCR beta chain was captured in a study of tissue T cells after allogeneic stem cell transplantation (dated by TCRdb to between 2021 and 2022). Regarding the research as a whole: Using research autopsies of patients with and without GVHD, plus mouse models of GVHD, the study profiled TCR beta repertoires across many tissues. On the human side, the study was prospective and observational, with no blinding or randomization. The full study reports these points: Which tissue TCRs were alloreactive or antigen-specific was not determined in the study, and some of the clones might have been host cells that persisted. Only a few T cell clones appeared in more than one patient, yet motif-based clustering showed tissue-specific repertoire signatures that were shared between patients. In both patients and mice, T cells from blood and spleen picked up only a limited part of the TCR repertoire that was detected in tissues. A small and clinically heterogeneous patient cohort was studied, and sampling depth was acknowledged as a limitation. Within patients, how anatomically similar the tissues were was a key factor in shaping TCR repertoire composition, regardless of disease or transplant status.

V gives up 2 bases and J gives up 0 bases, and the segment between their germline ends measures 6 bases. As encoded in the germline V gene (reference sequence), CDR1 is KGHPV while CDR2 is FQNQEV. From the cysteine up to the phenylalanine, the CDR3 has a length of 14 residues. The 39 bases shown cover part of the CDR3, and their frame starts at base 1. The meaning of the sample's time point label: mouse harvest day 14 after allogeneic transplant. Each mouse graft consisted of 10^7 T-cell-depleted bone marrow cells plus 10^6 splenic CD5+ T cells and was given by tail vein injection. GVHD in mice was modeled with a major MHC-mismatch B6 (H2b) into BALB/c (H2d) model, and tissues were profiled at day 7 or 14. Mouse tissues and retro-orbital blood were harvested on day 7 or 14 post-transplant using separate sterile tools per animal; livers were flushed beforehand. Before genomic DNA isolation with the DNeasy Blood & Tissue Kit, mouse tissues were minced with razor blades in buffered saline.

This clone is categorized as medium-sized (0.01 to 0.1%). It has no known antigen specificity. Since the receptor is from a mouse, mouse gene names and germline sequences apply. The read ends 1 residue before the CDR3 terminus; that terminus is restored from the germline J gene. Receptors were amplified or captured by the immunoSEQ multiplex PCR assay. Adaptive Biotechnologies performed TCRbeta CDR3 sequencing at survey depth and reported CDR3 sequences, V/J genes, productive frequency, and template counts. Amplification of TCR beta CDR3 regions was performed from genomic DNA rather than from RNA. As for how the authors treated the data: Jensen-Shannon divergence served to quantify pairwise repertoire overlap between tissues, with 0 meaning identical and 1 meaning complete divergence. Tissues were grouped by single-linkage agglomerative hierarchical clustering of pairwise JSD values, and the clustering results were shown as dendrograms. GLIPH2 was applied to all patient samples using simulation_depth 1000, kmer_min_depth 3, and cdr3_length_cutoff 8, and only groups with more than two unique CDR3s were retained. In a standardized tissue-overlap score, Jaccard GLIPH-group overlap across patients was extrapolated to a standard repertoire size of 1000 clones. Linear mixed-effect models, with tissue as a fixed effect and individual as a random effect, were used to test how diversity related to clinical or experimental variables. This immuneACCESS table, as held by TCRdb, lists in-frame sequences with V and J called but not all clones. Of the missing ones, under half trace to an unresolved V gene in checked studies; the others have no known cause. That table supplies the V and J calls and clone size; D and trimming were determined from the DNA. This sample lists around 6,800 clones; roughly 32% were detected once. Approximately 6.3% of the sample is held by the ten biggest clonotypes.

Specimen: skin. This receptor was obtained from a female BALB/c mouse given C57BL/6 T cells with graft-versus-host disease after an allogeneic hematopoietic cell transplant. This sequence uses TRBV26 and TRBJ2-4; there is no confident call for the D gene. The CDR3 in this case is CASSLAPSQNTLYF. The sequenced part of the CDR3 DNA is TGTGCCAGCAGTCTGGCACCTAGTCAAAACACCTTGTAC.